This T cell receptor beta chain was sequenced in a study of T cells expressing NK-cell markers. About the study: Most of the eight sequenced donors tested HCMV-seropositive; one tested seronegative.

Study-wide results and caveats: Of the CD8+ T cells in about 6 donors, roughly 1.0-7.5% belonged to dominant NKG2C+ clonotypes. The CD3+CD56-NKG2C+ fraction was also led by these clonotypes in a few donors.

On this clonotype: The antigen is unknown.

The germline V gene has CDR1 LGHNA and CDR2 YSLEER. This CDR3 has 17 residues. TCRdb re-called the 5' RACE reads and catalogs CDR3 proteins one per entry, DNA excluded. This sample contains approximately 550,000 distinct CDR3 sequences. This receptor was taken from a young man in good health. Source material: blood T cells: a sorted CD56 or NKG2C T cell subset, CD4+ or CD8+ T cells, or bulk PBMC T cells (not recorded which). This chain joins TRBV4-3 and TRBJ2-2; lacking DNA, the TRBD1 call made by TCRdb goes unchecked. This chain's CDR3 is CASSQDLARDRGGELFF.